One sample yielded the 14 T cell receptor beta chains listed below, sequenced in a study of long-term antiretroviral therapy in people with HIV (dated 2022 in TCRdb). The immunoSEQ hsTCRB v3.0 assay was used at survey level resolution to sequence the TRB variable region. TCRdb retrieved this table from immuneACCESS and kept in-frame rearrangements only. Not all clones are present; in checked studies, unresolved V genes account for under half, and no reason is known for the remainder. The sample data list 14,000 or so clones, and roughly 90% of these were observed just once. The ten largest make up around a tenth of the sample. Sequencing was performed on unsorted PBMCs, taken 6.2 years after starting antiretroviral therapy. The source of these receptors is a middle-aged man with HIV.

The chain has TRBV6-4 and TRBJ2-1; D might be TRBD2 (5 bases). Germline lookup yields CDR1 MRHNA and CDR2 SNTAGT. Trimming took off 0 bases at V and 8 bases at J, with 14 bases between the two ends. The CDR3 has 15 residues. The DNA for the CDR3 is TGTGCCAGCAGTGACTCTAGGTCTAGCACAGATGAGCAGTTCTTC. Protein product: CASSDSRSSTDEQFF.

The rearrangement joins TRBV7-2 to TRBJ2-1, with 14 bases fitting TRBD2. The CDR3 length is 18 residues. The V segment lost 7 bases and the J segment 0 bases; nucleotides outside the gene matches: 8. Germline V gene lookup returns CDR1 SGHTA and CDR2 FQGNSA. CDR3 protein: CASTPRTSGRSSYNEQFF. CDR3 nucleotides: TGTGCCAGCACACCCCGGACTAGCGGGAGGAGCTCCTACAATGAGCAGTTCTTC.

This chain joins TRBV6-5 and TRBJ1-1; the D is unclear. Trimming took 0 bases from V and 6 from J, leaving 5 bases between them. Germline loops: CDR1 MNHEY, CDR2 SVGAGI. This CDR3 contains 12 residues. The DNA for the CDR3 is TGTGCCAGCAGTTACTCTGGGGCTGAAGCTTTCTTT. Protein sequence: CASSYSGAEAFF.

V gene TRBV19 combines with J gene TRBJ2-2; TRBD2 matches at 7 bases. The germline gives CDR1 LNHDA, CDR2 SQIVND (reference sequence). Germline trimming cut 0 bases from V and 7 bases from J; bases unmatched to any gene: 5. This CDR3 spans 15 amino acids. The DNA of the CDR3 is TGTGCCAGTAGTATAGAGGGGGGGAATGGCGGGGAGCTGTTTTTT. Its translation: CASSIEGGNGGELFF.

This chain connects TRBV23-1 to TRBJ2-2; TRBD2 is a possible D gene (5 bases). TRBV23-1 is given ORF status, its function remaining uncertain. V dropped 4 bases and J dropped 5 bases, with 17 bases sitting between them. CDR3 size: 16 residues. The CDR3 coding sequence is TGCGCCAGCAGTCCTTGGCCCGGGGAAAGGACCGGGGAGCTGTTTTTT. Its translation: CASSPWPGERTGELFF.

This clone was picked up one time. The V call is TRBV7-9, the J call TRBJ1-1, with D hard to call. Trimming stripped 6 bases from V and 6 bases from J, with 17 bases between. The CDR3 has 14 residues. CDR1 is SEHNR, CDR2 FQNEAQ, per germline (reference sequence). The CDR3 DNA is TGTGCCAGCAGTGGTGATACAAGGTTCTCTGAAGCTTTCTTT. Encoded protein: CASSGDTRFSEAFF.

The CDR3: CASSLVGRPSEQYF. The CDR3, as DNA: TGTGCCAGCAGCCTTGTGGGCAGGCCGTCCGAGCAGTACTTC. The chain combines TRBV7-2 with TRBJ2-7; D ambiguous. The germline V and J ends were trimmed by 5 bases and 6 bases, with 17 bases remaining between them. The germline gives CDR1 SGHTA, CDR2 FQGNSA. CDR3 length equals 14 residues.

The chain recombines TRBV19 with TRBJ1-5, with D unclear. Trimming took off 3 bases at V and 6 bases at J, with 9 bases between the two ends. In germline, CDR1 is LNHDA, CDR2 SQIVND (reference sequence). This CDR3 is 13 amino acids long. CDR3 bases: TGTGCCAGTAGTATGGGCCCGGGTCAGCCCCAGCATTTT. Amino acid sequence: CASSMGPGQPQHF.

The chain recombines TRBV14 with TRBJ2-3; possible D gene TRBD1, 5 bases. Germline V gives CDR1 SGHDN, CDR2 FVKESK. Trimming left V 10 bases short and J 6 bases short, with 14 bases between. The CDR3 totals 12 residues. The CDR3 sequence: CATQGSSDTQYF. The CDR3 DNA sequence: TGTGCCACCCAGGGTTCATCCGATACGCAGTATTTT.

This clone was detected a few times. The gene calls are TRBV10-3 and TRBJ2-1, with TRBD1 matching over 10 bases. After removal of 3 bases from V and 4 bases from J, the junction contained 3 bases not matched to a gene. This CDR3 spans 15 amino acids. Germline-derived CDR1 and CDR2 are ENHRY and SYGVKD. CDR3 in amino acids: CAISDGQGGYNEQFF. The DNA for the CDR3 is TGTGCCATCAGTGATGGACAGGGGGGATACAATGAGCAGTTCTTC.

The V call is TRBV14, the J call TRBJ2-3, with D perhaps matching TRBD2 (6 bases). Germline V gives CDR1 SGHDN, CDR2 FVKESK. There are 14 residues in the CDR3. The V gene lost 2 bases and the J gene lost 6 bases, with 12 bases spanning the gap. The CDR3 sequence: CASSQPTRRDTQYF. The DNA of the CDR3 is TGTGCCAGCAGCCAACCGACTAGGCGGGATACGCAGTATTTT.

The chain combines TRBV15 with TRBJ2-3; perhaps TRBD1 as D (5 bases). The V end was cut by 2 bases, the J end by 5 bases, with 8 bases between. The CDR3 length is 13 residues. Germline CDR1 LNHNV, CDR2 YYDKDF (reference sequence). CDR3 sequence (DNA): TGTGCCACCAGCAGAAACACAGGAGATACGCAGTATTTT. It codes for CATSRNTGDTQYF.

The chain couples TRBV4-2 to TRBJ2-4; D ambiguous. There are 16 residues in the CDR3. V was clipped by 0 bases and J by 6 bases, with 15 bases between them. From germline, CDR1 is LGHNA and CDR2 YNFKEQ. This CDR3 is CASSQDPNGLGNIQYF. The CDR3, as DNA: TGTGCCAGCAGCCAAGACCCCAATGGTCTCGGAAACATTCAGTACTTC.

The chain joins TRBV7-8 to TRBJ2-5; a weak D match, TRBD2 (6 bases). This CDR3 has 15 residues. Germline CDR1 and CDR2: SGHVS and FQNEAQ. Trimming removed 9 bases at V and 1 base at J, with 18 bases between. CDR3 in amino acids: CASATVGGGQETQYF. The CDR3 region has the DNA TGTGCCAGTGCTACCGTGGGGGGTGGCCAAGAGACCCAGTACTTC.